The 31 T cell receptor beta chains below were found in one sample sequenced in a study of vaccination and CD4 T cells after COVID-19. Cultured CD4+ T cells had their DNA profiled by the Oncomine TCR Beta short-read assay. TCRdb re-derived calls from the PCR reads in MiXCR, one entry per CDR3 protein. The sample holds under 20,000 distinct CDR3 sequences, approximately 56% seen once. Time point: late sampling 161 to 241 days after vaccination in three convalescent patients. Regarding treatment: approximately nine-day PBMC culture with coronavirus spike peptide pools or control peptides (ViraFEST assay). Antigens of these TCRs are unknown. The sequences come from CD4+ T cells from blood, cultured in vitro, collected about 7 months after SARS-CoV-2 vaccination. These receptors were taken from a human donor who had recovered from COVID-19.

The chain joins TRBV6-1 to TRBJ1-6; the D is unclear. Germline V gives CDR1 MNHNS, CDR2 SASEGT. The CDR3 loop spans 13 amino acids. The ends were cut back, 4 bases at V and 8 bases at J, with 9 bases in the middle. CDR3 in amino acids: CASSGVVDSPLHF. CDR3 in DNA: TGTGCCAGCAGTGGTGTGGTGGATTCACCCCTCCACTTT.

This chain links TRBV20-1 with TRBJ1-3; D ambiguous. Germline loops: CDR1 DFQATT, CDR2 SNEGSKA (reference sequence). Trimming took 6 bases from V and 2 from J, leaving 8 bases between them. The CDR3 has 12 amino acids. CDR3 DNA: TGCAGTGCCTCGACGGCTGGAAACACCATATATTTT. Encoded protein: CSASTAGNTIYF.

The V gene is TRBV20-1, the J gene TRBJ2-2; D perhaps matches TRBD1 (6 bases). Trimming stripped 3 bases from V and 6 bases from J, with 17 bases between. The CDR3 loop spans 15 amino acids. The germline gives CDR1 DFQATT, CDR2 SNEGSKA (reference sequence). The CDR3 region has the DNA TGCAGTGCTAGGAGGGACAACCGGTTGGCCGGGGAGCTGTTTTTT. Protein: CSARRDNRLAGELFF.

The chain uses TRBV7-8 and TRBJ2-1; unclear D gene. The CDR3 runs 14 residues. Germline CDR1 and CDR2: SGHVS and FQNEAQ. Deletions cut 0 bases from V and 6 bases from J, with 9 bases between. The CDR3 is CASSLARTSNEQFF. The CDR3 nucleotides are TGTGCCAGCAGCTTAGCTCGGACCAGCAATGAGCAGTTCTTC.

This clonotype was seen only a few times. The chain recombines TRBV7-9 with TRBJ2-5; 8 bases fit TRBD1. The CDR3 runs to 15 residues. CDR1 and CDR2 from the germline V gene are SEHNR and FQNEAQ (reference sequence). With 2 bases clipped from V and 5 bases from J, the junction kept 7 bases outside the gene matches. CDR3: CASSLWQGAQETQYF. The CDR3 DNA is TGTGCCAGCAGCTTATGGCAGGGGGCGCAGGAGACCCAGTACTTC.

This clonotype was seen more than once but under ten times. This chain connects TRBV6-1 to TRBJ1-5, with TRBD1 as a possible D gene (5 bases). CDR1 MNHNS and CDR2 SASEGT come from the germline V gene. The CDR3 has 16 amino acids. Trimming cost V 2 bases and J 7 bases, with 18 bases left between them. The CDR3 DNA reads as TGTGCCAGCAGTGAATTTAGTTTTGGTCGGGGCCAGCCCCAGCATTTT. Amino acid sequence: CASSEFSFGRGQPQHF.

This chain joins TRBV20-1 and TRBJ2-2; D unclear. CDR1 and CDR2 from the germline V gene are DFQATT and SNEGSKA (reference sequence). V lost 2 bases to trimming and J lost 1 base, with 8 bases between them. This CDR3 has 14 residues. The CDR3 DNA sequence: TGCAGTGCTAGAAAGCACGGGAACACCGGGGAGCTGTTTTTT. It is translated as CSARKHGNTGELFF.

This clonotype has just a few counts. The rearrangement uses TRBV24-1 and TRBJ2-1; D perhaps matches TRBD1 (6 bases). The CDR3 has 13 amino acids. Germline V gene data show CDR1 as KGHDR and CDR2 as SFDVKD. Deletions cut 9 bases from V and 2 bases from J, with 10 bases between. The DNA for the CDR3 is TGTGCCACCGCACGGGACACCTACAATGAGCAGTTCTTC. Translated, it gives CATARDTYNEQFF.

The rearrangement uses TRBV7-2 and TRBJ2-1; TRBD2 matches at 8 bases. CDR1 is SGHTA, CDR2 FQGNSA, per germline. Unmatched junction bases numbered 12, after V lost 2 bases and J lost 15 bases. The CDR3 contains 14 residues. This CDR3 reads CASSLSGSRAWWFF. CDR3 DNA: TGTGCCAGCAGCTTAAGCGGGAGTAGGGCGTGGTGGTTCTTC.

The rearrangement uses TRBV2 and TRBJ2-3, with a weak D call TRBD2 (5 bases). Trimming stripped 7 bases from V and 2 bases from J, with 10 bases between. Germline CDR1 SNHLY, CDR2 FYNNEI. The CDR3 loop spans 13 amino acids. In DNA form, the CDR3 reads TGTGCCAGCAATCCTAGCTTCACAGATACGCAGTATTTT. It yields the protein CASNPSFTDTQYF.

This clonotype was picked up a small number of times. The CDR3 DNA reads TGCGCCAGCAGCCAAGATAGATTCAGGGATCCTGAGCCTGAAGCTTTCTTT. The encoded protein is CASSQDRFRDPEPEAFF. The chain links TRBV4-1 to TRBJ1-1; tentatively, D is TRBD1 (5 bases). V was cut by 0 bases and J by 6 bases, with 20 bases left in between. CDR1 is MGHRA, CDR2 YSYEKL, per germline. This CDR3 region has 17 residues.

The rearrangement joins TRBV24-1 to TRBJ1-2; D may be TRBD1 (5 bases). CDR1 and CDR2 from the germline V gene are KGHDR and SFDVKD. The V end was cut by 3 bases, the J end by 4 bases, with 17 bases between. This CDR3 has 16 amino acids. CDR3 coding DNA: TGTGCCACCAGTGATGCGACAGCCAAATCTTTCTATGGCTACACCTTC. Translating gives CATSDATAKSFYGYTF.

V gene TRBV11-3 combines with J gene TRBJ2-3; a weak D match, TRBD1 (6 bases). Germline V gene lookup returns CDR1 SGHNT and CDR2 YENEEA. The CDR3 is made up of 15 amino acids. V was trimmed by 1 base and J by 2 bases, leaving 10 bases between them. The CDR3 DNA sequence: TGTGCCAGCAGCTTAGTGTGGGACAACACAGATACGCAGTATTTT. Translation gives CASSLVWDNTDTQYF.

In this sample, this clonotype is medium-sized (0.01 to 0.1%). This chain joins TRBV11-3 and TRBJ1-2, with 9 bases that match TRBD1. The V gene's germline CDR1 is SGHNT and CDR2 YENEEA. The CDR3 has 15 residues. After removal of 3 bases from V and 7 bases from J, the junction contained 9 bases not matched to a gene. The CDR3 region is CASSFRGGTGSGYTF. The CDR3 coding sequence is TGTGCCAGCAGCTTTAGAGGTGGGACAGGGTCTGGCTACACCTTC.

This clonotype was recorded a few times. The chain joins TRBV19 to TRBJ2-3; D gene ambiguous. Between the trimmed V and J ends, which lost 3 bases and 0 bases, there was a span of 4 bases. This CDR3 is 13 amino acids long. In germline, CDR1 is LNHDA, CDR2 SQIVND (reference sequence). CDR3 protein: CASSIASTDTQYF. The CDR3 DNA reads TGTGCCAGTAGTATTGCGAGCACAGATACGCAGTATTTT.

CDR3 in DNA: TGTGCCAGCAGCTCCTCGGGGGGAGAGGGAAACAAGGGTACGCAGTATTTT. Translated, it gives CASSSSGGEGNKGTQYF. The V gene is TRBV7-9, the J gene TRBJ2-3; 7 nucleotides agree with TRBD2. CDR1 and CDR2 (germline): SEHNR, FQNEAQ (reference sequence). J was trimmed by 8 bases and V by 4 bases; bases with no gene match: 18. There are 17 residues in the CDR3.

This clonotype was recorded a few times. The gene calls are TRBV19 and TRBJ2-3; possible D gene TRBD2, 6 bases. The germline gives CDR1 LNHDA, CDR2 SQIVND (reference sequence). CDR3 length: 13 amino acids. V lost 4 bases and J 6 bases, leaving 11 bases between the germline ends. CDR3 nucleotides: TGTGCCAGTAGTACCGGGACTCGGGATACGCAGTATTTT. This translates into CASSTGTRDTQYF.

J is TRBJ1-2 and V is TRBV2, with 7 positions matching TRBD1. CDR1 SNHLY and CDR2 FYNNEI come from the germline V gene. Unmatched junction bases numbered 2, after V lost 5 bases and J lost 8 bases. The CDR3 has 11 amino acids. Here the CDR3 reads CASSQGGGYTF. CDR3 coding DNA: TGTGCCAGCAGTCAGGGGGGCGGCTACACCTTC.

The chain links TRBV15 to TRBJ1-1, with D unclear. The length of the CDR3 is 14 residues. With 0 bases removed from V and 2 bases from J, the gap between germline ends came to 7 bases. The germline CDR1 and CDR2 sequences are LNHNV and YYDKDF (reference sequence). The CDR3 reads CATSRERGNTEAFF. For the CDR3, the DNA is TGTGCCACCAGCAGAGAGCGGGGAAACACTGAAGCTTTCTTT.

The rearrangement uses TRBV5-4 and TRBJ1-6; 7 bases match TRBD1. CDR1 is SGHNT and CDR2 is YYREEE in the germline V gene (reference sequence). The V and J ends lost 5 bases and 7 bases, in that order; junction bases with no gene match: 9. The CDR3 runs 15 residues. Here the CDR3 reads CASRAPGQRNSPLHF. As DNA, the CDR3 is TGTGCCAGCAGAGCTCCGGGACAGCGGAATTCACCCCTCCACTTT.

This sequence joins TRBV6-5 and TRBJ2-1; possible D gene TRBD1, 9 bases. V lost 2 bases and J 5 bases, leaving 19 bases between the germline ends. The CDR3 covers 17 residues. The germline V gene encodes CDR1 MNHEY and CDR2 SVGAGI. The CDR3 sequence: CASSYIAGTGSNNEQFF. The CDR3 DNA reads TGTGCCAGCAGTTACATAGCGGGGACAGGGTCTAACAATGAGCAGTTCTTC.

The rearrangement joins TRBV7-3 to TRBJ2-3; tentative D call: TRBD2 (6 bases). V was trimmed by 5 bases and J by 2 bases, leaving 38 bases between them. CDR3 length: 23 residues. Germline CDR1 and CDR2: SGHTA and FQGTGA. CDR3 nucleotide sequence: TGTGCCAGCAGCCTCCTGACCGGTGTGGGACTTCCACCCGAGAGGAAAAACACAGATACGCAGTATTTT. Its translation: CASSLLTGVGLPPERKNTDTQYF.

The rearrangement joins TRBV7-2 to TRBJ2-1; 8 positions agree with TRBD2. J lost 10 bases, V lost 7 bases, and 18 bases had no gene match. Germline CDR1 and CDR2: SGHTA and FQGNSA. The CDR3 runs to 16 residues. The CDR3 sequence: CASTHSGASGLLEQFF. In DNA form, the CDR3 reads TGTGCCAGCACCCACAGTGGGGCTAGCGGGTTGTTAGAGCAGTTCTTC. The whole variable domain, remainder taken from reference TRBV7-2 and TRBJ2-1, is GAGVSQSPSNKVTEKGKDVELRCDPISGHTALYWYRQSLGQGLEFLIYFQGNSAPDKSGLPSDRFSAERTGGSVSTLTIQRTQQEDSAVYLCASTHSGASGLLEQFFGPGTRLTVL.

This chain joins TRBV6-2 or TRBV6-3 and TRBJ1-3; the D is unclear. The CDR3 sequence is 14 residues long. The germline V gene encodes CDR1 MNHEY and CDR2 SVGEGT. Trimming took 6 bases from V and 4 from J, leaving 13 bases between them. CDR3 in amino acids: CASSNTRLGNTIYF. The CDR3 coding sequence is TGTGCCAGCAGCAACACCCGCTTGGGAAACACCATATATTTT.

The chain couples TRBV2 to TRBJ2-3, with 7 bases identical to TRBD2. CDR3 length equals 16 residues. The V gene's germline CDR1 is SNHLY and CDR2 FYNNEI. Trimming cost V 6 bases and J 4 bases; bases outside gene matches: 13. CDR3 sequence reads: CASRDIGGGAPDTQYF. CDR3 sequence (DNA): TGTGCCAGCAGGGACATCGGCGGGGGAGCGCCAGATACGCAGTATTTT.

This clonotype appeared a few times. The V and J genes are TRBV7-2 and TRBJ2-2; maybe TRBD2 (6 bases). This CDR3 contains 15 residues. V lost 5 bases, J lost 2 bases, and 12 bases lay in between. Germline CDR1 and CDR2: SGHTA and FQGNSA. The CDR3: CASSPGGLNTGELFF. The CDR3 nucleotides read TGTGCCAGCAGCCCCGGAGGGTTAAACACCGGGGAGCTGTTTTTT.

The chain is built from TRBV20-1 and TRBJ2-1; D call uncertain. This CDR3 contains 14 residues. Between the trimmed V and J ends, which lost 0 bases and 9 bases, there was a span of 15 bases. Germline-derived CDR1 and CDR2 are DFQATT and SNEGSKA (reference sequence). The CDR3 region has the DNA TGCAGTGCTAGAGATCTGAGCAGTTGGAGTGAGCAGTTCTTC. This gives the protein CSARDLSSWSEQFF.

The chain is built from TRBV7-3 and TRBJ2-1; D not resolved. Trimming removed 1 base at V and 6 bases at J, with 16 bases between. The V gene's germline CDR1 is SGHTA and CDR2 FQGTGA. The CDR3 sequence is 16 residues long. The CDR3 region is CASSLNPPWLGNEQFF. CDR3 nucleotide sequence: TGTGCCAGCAGCTTAAATCCCCCGTGGTTGGGCAATGAGCAGTTCTTC.

The CDR3 loop is CASSGTIRSPLHF. In DNA form, the CDR3 reads TGTGCCAGCTCCGGGACAATCAGGTCACCCCTCCACTTT. This chain connects TRBV6-1 to TRBJ1-6; a weak D match, TRBD1 (6 bases). Trimming left V 8 bases short and J 10 bases short, with 15 bases between. Germline-derived CDR1 and CDR2 are MNHNS and SASEGT. The CDR3 is 13 residues long.

V usage is TRBV20-1 and J usage is TRBJ2-5, with D possibly matching TRBD2 (5 bases). Between the trimmed V and J ends, which lost 5 bases and 3 bases, there was a span of 19 bases. The CDR3 is made up of 15 amino acids. Germline V gene lookup returns CDR1 DFQATT and CDR2 SNEGSKA (reference sequence). The CDR3 loop is CSAGPMAGHKETQYF. As DNA, the CDR3 is TGCAGTGCTGGGCCCATGGCGGGCCACAAAGAGACCCAGTACTTC.

The genes are TRBV6-1 and TRBJ2-1, with D unclear. V was shortened by 6 bases and J by 3 bases, with 15 bases between the two germline ends. The CDR3 runs to 15 residues. Germline V gives CDR1 MNHNS, CDR2 SASEGT. CDR3 sequence reads: CASRVDIGNYNEQFF. DNA of the CDR3: TGTGCCAGCAGGGTTGATATCGGAAACTACAATGAGCAGTTCTTC.